These T cell receptor beta chains were read from a single sample in a study of CD8 T cells in ankylosing spondylitis. TCRdb analysed the 5' RACE reads with MiXCR anew, one entry per CDR3 protein. Counted here are some 400,000 distinct CDR3 sequences, around 22% occurring once; the ten biggest clones make up roughly a sixth. Sequencing input: blood, either unsorted or a sorted T cell fraction (not recorded which). These receptors were collected from a male donor with ankylosing spondylitis. The CDR3 runs from the conserved cysteine through the conserved F or W. The D gene is left open where the match is weak. Some rows have no size entry. The others give once, few or many, or a class for an expanded clone.

V gene,J gene,D gene,clone size,CDR3 protein,CDR3 DNA
TRBV12-3/TRBV12-4,TRBJ1-5,-,-,CASSLGGRGSQLQHF,TGTGCCAGCAGTTTAGGGGGCAGGGGCTCCCAGCTCCAGCATTTT
TRBV3-1,TRBJ2-2,TRBD2,few,CASSQDFGTSNTGELFF,TGTGCCAGCAGCCAAGATTTTGGGACTAGCAATACCGGGGAGCTGTTTTTT
TRBV20-1,TRBJ2-1,TRBD2,-,CSVGLAGGIDEQFF,TGCAGTGTCGGACTAGCGGGAGGTATAGATGAGCAGTTCTTC
TRBV29-1,TRBJ2-3,TRBD2,few,CSVGLTGGVTDTQYF,TGCAGCGTTGGATTGACTGGGGGGGTCACAGATACGCAGTATTTT
TRBV12-3/TRBV12-4,TRBJ2-1,TRBD2,few,CASSSRLAGEYNEQFF,TGTGCCAGCAGTTCCAGACTAGCGGGGGAGTACAATGAGCAGTTCTTC
TRBV24-1,TRBJ2-7,TRBD2,few,CATSDSRAGTYEQYF,TGTGCCACCAGTGATTCCCGAGCGGGGACCTACGAGCAGTACTTC
TRBV7-9,TRBJ2-1,-,few,CASSLAGPLDEQFF,TGTGCCAGCAGCTTAGCCGGGCCCCTGGATGAGCAGTTCTTC
TRBV28,TRBJ2-7,-,few,CASSLSKLGRRTGEQYF,TGTGCCAGCAGTTTATCAAAGTTGGGCCGACGGACGGGCGAGCAGTACTTC
TRBV29-1,TRBJ1-5,-,-,CSVEGGAGQPQHF,TGCAGCGTTGAAGGGGGGGCTGGTCAGCCCCAGCATTTT
TRBV15,TRBJ1-4,-,-,CATSRGGTAEKLFF,TGTGCCACCAGCAGAGGGGGGACCGCTGAAAAACTGTTTTTT
TRBV20-1,TRBJ2-4,-,few,CSARGQPDMRIQYF,TGCAGTGCTAGAGGTCAACCAGATATGCGGATTCAGTACTTC
TRBV12-3/TRBV12-4,TRBJ2-3,TRBD2,-,CASSLAGGGDTQYF,TGTGCCAGCAGTTTAGCGGGGGGGGGAGATACGCAGTATTTT
TRBV27,TRBJ2-1,-,few,CASSFRRDYNEQFF,TGTGCCAGCAGTTTTAGGCGGGACTACAATGAGCAGTTCTTC
TRBV20-1,TRBJ1-5,-,few,CSARDPLEDQPQHF,TGCAGTGCTAGAGATCCACTCGAGGATCAGCCCCAGCATTTT
TRBV12-3/TRBV12-4,TRBJ1-2,-,few,CASSLSRGTNYGYTF,TGTGCCAGCAGTTTATCTAGAGGGACTAACTATGGCTACACCTTC
TRBV29-1,TRBJ2-3,-,-,CSVVRTTSTDTQYF,TGCAGCGTTGTAAGGACTACTAGCACAGATACGCAGTATTTT
TRBV7-2,TRBJ2-3,TRBD2,-,CAGGLAGGGVTDTQYF,TGTGCCGGTGGACTAGCGGGAGGAGGGGTCACAGATACGCAGTATTTT
TRBV10-1,TRBJ2-1,TRBD2,once,CASSDPFGGGSYNEQFF,TGCGCCAGCAGTGATCCGTTCGGCGGGGGCTCCTACAATGAGCAGTTCTTC
TRBV6-1,TRBJ1-5,TRBD1,few,CASSVDRGLQPQHF,TGTGCCAGCAGTGTTGACAGGGGGCTGCAGCCCCAGCATTTT
TRBV3-1,TRBJ1-6,-,once,CASSQDGSSPLHF,TGTGCCAGCAGCCAAGACGGGAGTTCACCCCTCCACTTT
TRBV19,TRBJ2-1,-,-,CASSRWELNEQFF,TGTGCCAGTAGTAGATGGGAGTTGAATGAGCAGTTCTTC
TRBV5-1,TRBJ2-1,TRBD1,few,CASIRDRGPGDEQFF,TGCGCCAGCATAAGGGACAGGGGGCCGGGCGATGAGCAGTTCTTC
TRBV6-1,TRBJ2-2,TRBD1,-,CASRNRGNTGELLF,TGTGCCAGCAGGAACAGGGGGAACACCGGGGAGCTGCTTTTT
TRBV27,TRBJ1-1,-,-,CASSLWGVVGVNTEAFF,TGTGCCAGCAGTTTATGGGGGGTCGTTGGAGTGAACACTGAAGCTTTCTTT
TRBV7-2,TRBJ2-5,-,-,CASSSLPLAPRETQYF,TGTGCCAGCAGCTCCCTTCCCCTAGCGCCACGGGAGACCCAGTACTTC
TRBV9,TRBJ1-3,-,-,CASSPHTQGSGNTIYF,TGTGCCAGCAGCCCTCATACCCAGGGATCTGGAAACACCATATATTTT
TRBV10-3,TRBJ2-3,-,-,CAISDPPSASADTQYF,TGTGCCATCAGTGACCCGCCCTCCGCGAGTGCAGATACGCAGTATTTT
TRBV11-2,TRBJ2-5,-,few,CASSRGGLQETQYF,TGTGCCAGCAGCAGGGGGGGGCTCCAAGAGACCCAGTACTTC
TRBV9,TRBJ2-4,-,few,CASSVGGGRIPIIQYF,TGTGCCAGCAGCGTGGGAGGGGGCCGAATCCCGATCATTCAGTACTTC
TRBV27,TRBJ2-7,TRBD2,few,CASSSHAGGPKEQYF,TGTGCCAGCAGTTCCCACGCGGGAGGGCCAAAAGAGCAGTACTTC
TRBV20-1,TRBJ2-1,-,few,CSTRHRVATAYNEQFF,TGCAGTACAAGACATAGGGTAGCGACCGCCTACAATGAGCAGTTCTTC
TRBV29-1,TRBJ2-5,TRBD1,many,CSVLQGDRETQYF,TGCAGCGTGTTACAGGGGGATAGAGAGACCCAGTACTTC
TRBV28,TRBJ2-2,-,few,CASIESPRSVGELFF,TGTGCCAGCATCGAGAGCCCCAGGAGTGTGGGGGAGCTGTTTTTT
TRBV29-1,TRBJ1-3,-,few,CSVNRHFSGNTIYF,TGCAGCGTTAACAGACACTTCTCTGGAAACACCATATATTTT
TRBV7-2,TRBJ2-2,-,few,CASSLDTGPGELFF,TGTGCCAGCAGCTTAGATACCGGACCCGGGGAGCTGTTTTTT
TRBV9,TRBJ1-2,-,few,CASSRAARTSGYTF,TGTGCCAGCAGCCGGGCCGCCCGGACGAGTGGCTACACCTTC
TRBV3-1,TRBJ1-5,-,-,CASSETADGNQPQHF,TGTGCCAGCAGCGAAACAGCGGACGGCAATCAGCCCCAGCATTTT
TRBV25-1,TRBJ1-5,-,-,CASRAGSNQPQHF,TGTGCCAGCAGGGCCGGTAGCAATCAGCCCCAGCATTTT
TRBV12-3/TRBV12-4,TRBJ2-3,-,few,CASSSDWRYTDTQYF,TGTGCCAGCAGTTCGGACTGGAGATACACAGATACGCAGTATTTT
TRBV19,TRBJ1-1,TRBD1,few,CASSQGARTGEAFF,TGTGCCAGTAGCCAGGGGGCGCGAACCGGTGAAGCTTTCTTT
TRBV7-2,TRBJ2-1,-,-,CASSRGIYNEQFF,TGTGCCAGCAGCCGGGGGATCTACAATGAGCAGTTCTTC
TRBV28,TRBJ2-2,-,-,CASGTFTDLRGTGELFF,TGTGCCAGCGGAACGTTCACAGATTTACGCGGCACCGGGGAGCTGTTTTTT
TRBV29-1,TRBJ1-2,-,-,CSVVPGDNYGYTF,TGCAGCGTTGTCCCAGGGGATAACTATGGCTACACCTTC